A selection of T cell receptor beta chains follows, all from one sample in a study of blood T cell repertoires in COVID-19. TCRdb keeps only in-frame clones here, not all; method: immunoSEQ multiplex PCR. Of about 150,000 clones in the sample, roughly 89% were seen once. The sample consisted of peripheral blood. The receptors stem from a human donor in a cohort sampled during active COVID-19. Both conserved end residues are part of each CDR3. D genes are given only for firm matches. The size entry is marked missing in some rows and otherwise reads once, few, many or a size class.

cdr3_length clone_size j_call d_call v_call cdr3_nt cdr3_aa
14 . TRBJ1-1 . TRBV9 TGTGCCAGCAGCGTGGACAGTGTGAACACTGAAGCTTTCTTT CASSVDSVNTEAFF
13 . TRBJ2-7 . TRBV5-8 TGTGCCAGCAGCTGGGGTTGGGGCAGGGAGCAGTACTTC CASSWGWGREQYF
15 . TRBJ2-7 . TRBV6-6 TGTGCCAGCACGGAAGTCGACGGGGGTATCGACGAGCAGTACTTC CASTEVDGGIDEQYF
15 . TRBJ1-2 TRBD1 TRBV15 TGTGCCACCAGCATAACCCGGGACAGGGGGGGTGGCTACACCTTC CATSITRDRGGGYTF
17 . TRBJ1-1 TRBD1 TRBV7-8 TGTGCCAGCAGCTTAGCCCGGGACAGGGGATTGGACACTGAAGCTTTCTTT CASSLARDRGLDTEAFF
12 . TRBJ2-7 . TRBV11-2 TGTGCCAGCAGGGGTGCCGGGGGAATAGGGTACTTC CASRGAGGIGYF
15 . TRBJ2-2 TRBD2 TRBV19 TGTGCCACTAAAGGACTAGCGGGAGTGAAAGGGGAGCTGTTTTTT CATKGLAGVKGELFF
13 few TRBJ2-5 . TRBV18 TGTGCCAGCTCACTCCAGGGGCAAGAGACCCAGTACTTC CASSLQGQETQYF
14 once TRBJ2-7 . TRBV12-5 TGTGCTAGTGGTTTGAATGGCGGAGCCTACGAGCAGTACTTC CASGLNGGAYEQYF
15 . TRBJ1-2 . TRBV18 TGTGCCAGCTCAGAGTCGTTCGGGGAGTGGGTTGGCTACACCTTC CASSESFGEWVGYTF
16 . TRBJ1-2 . TRBV10-3 TGTGCCATCAGTGAAAGTCTGCCGACAAACCACTATGGCTACACCTTC CAISESLPTNHYGYTF
14 . TRBJ1-2 TRBD1 TRBV5-1 TGCGCCAGCAGCTTGACAGGGGACCGCTATGGCTACACCTTC CASSLTGDRYGYTF
14 . TRBJ2-2 TRBD2 TRBV19 TGTGCCAGTAGACCAGCGGGGGCGACCGGGGAGCTGTTTTTT CASRPAGATGELFF
15 few TRBJ1-2 TRBD1 TRBV2 TGTGCCAGCAGTGTATCTCGGACAGGGCCCTATGGCTACACCTTC CASSVSRTGPYGYTF
16 . TRBJ1-1 . TRBV18 TGTGCCAGCTCACCCCTCAGGGTGACAATGAACACTGAAGCTTTCTTT CASSPLRVTMNTEAFF
13 few TRBJ1-6 TRBD1 TRBV7-8 TGTGCCAGCAGCTCGACAGGGAGGACACCCCTCCACTTT CASSSTGRTPLHF
14 . TRBJ1-1 . TRBV30 TGTGCCTGGACCCCAGGCGCCAGGGGTGATGAAGCTTTCTTT CAWTPGARGDEAFF
16 . TRBJ2-7 . TRBV5-8 TGTGCCAGCAGCGACCGGGCCTTCATTGAGGGTTACGAGCAGTACTTC CASSDRAFIEGYEQYF
13 . TRBJ2-7 . TRBV9 TGTGCCAGCAGCGCCCGGAGCTCCTACGAGCAGTACTTC CASSARSSYEQYF
13 . TRBJ2-5 . TRBV7-3 TGTGCCAGCAGTCGAACGGTCCAAGAGACCCAGTACTTC CASSRTVQETQYF
13 . TRBJ1-2 . TRBV6-5 TGTGCCAGCAGTTACTCCCCTTCCTATGGCTACACCTTC CASSYSPSYGYTF
14 . TRBJ2-3 TRBD2 TRBV9 TGTGCCAGCAGCGTGCTAGCGGGCACAGATACGCAGTATTTT CASSVLAGTDTQYF
15 . TRBJ1-2 TRBD1 TRBV2 TGTGCCAGCCTCCGGGGACAGTTTGGTAACTATGGCTACACCTTC CASLRGQFGNYGYTF
14 . TRBJ2-5 . TRBV15 TGTGCCACCAGCAGAGTTCAGGGGCAAGAGACCCAGTACTTC CATSRVQGQETQYF
13 once TRBJ2-5 . TRBV29-1 TGCAGCGTTGATTGGCAGGGCCAAGAGACCCAGTACTTC CSVDWQGQETQYF
18 . TRBJ2-1 TRBD2 TRBV7-8 TGTGCCAGCAGCTTAAGCCTAGCGGGGGGAAGCTCCTACAATGAGCAGTTCTTC CASSLSLAGGSSYNEQFF
15 . TRBJ1-2 TRBD1 TRBV6-5 TGTGCCAGTTGCCCCGGACAGGACCACCCTGGGGGCTACACCTTC CASCPGQDHPGGYTF
13 . TRBJ1-1 . TRBV18 TGTGCCAGCTCACAGGGGGAGAACACTGAAGCTTTCTTT CASSQGENTEAFF
11 . TRBJ2-7 . TRBV20-1 TGCAGTGCTAGCCAGGCCTACGAGCAGTACTTC CSASQAYEQYF
14 . TRBJ1-2 TRBD1 TRBV30 TGTGCCTGGAGTGTACTCCAGGGGGCGGTTGGCTACACCTTC CAWSVLQGAVGYTF
13 . TRBJ2-1 . TRBV5-1 TGCGCCAGCAGCTTTGGCCCTCGAGGGGAGCAGTTCTTC CASSFGPRGEQFF
18 . TRBJ2-7 TRBD2 TRBV3-1/TRBV3-2 TGTGCCAGCAGCCCCAAGCTGGGAGGGACGGTTTACTCCTACGAGCAGTACTTC CASSPKLGGTVYSYEQYF
16 . TRBJ2-3 . TRBV9 TGTGCCAGCAGCGTCATAGGACAAAGGAGCACAGATACGCAGTATTTT CASSVIGQRSTDTQYF
15 once TRBJ2-7 TRBD1 TRBV3-1/TRBV3-2 TGTGCCAGCACCACCAATCCGGACAGGGGGTCGGTCTGGTACTTC CASTTNPDRGSVWYF
16 . TRBJ1-2 TRBD1 TRBV2 TGTGCCAGCAGTGAGGGGGCCGGGACAGGGGGCTATGGCTACACCTTC CASSEGAGTGGYGYTF
15 . TRBJ2-5 . TRBV7-3 TGTGCCAGCAGTTTACGGGGGTGGGGCCAAGAGACCCAGTACTTC CASSLRGWGQETQYF
11 . TRBJ2-5 . TRBV6-5 TGTGCCAGCAGTATCGTAGAGACCCAGTACTTC CASSIVETQYF
15 . TRBJ1-5 TRBD1 TRBV2 TGTGCCAGCAGTGGGACAGGGGGCGCGGGTCAGTCCCAGCATTTT CASSGTGGAGQSQHF
15 . TRBJ2-2 . TRBV6-6 TGTGCCAGCAGTTACAGGGGTAGTCGAACCGGGGAGCTGTTTTTT CASSYRGSRTGELFF
14 . TRBJ1-1 . TRBV5-4 TGTGCCAGCAGCTTGCCGCCATCAGGGACTGAAGCTTTCTTT CASSLPPSGTEAFF
18 . TRBJ2-6 . TRBV4-3 TGCGCCAGCAGCTCCTGGACAGGGAGGGGCTCTGGGGCCAACGTCCTGACTTTC CASSSWTGRGSGANVLTF
13 . TRBJ2-2 . TRBV11-2 TGTGCCAGCAGCGCCGGGGGGCCCGGGGAGCTGTTTTTT CASSAGGPGELFF
15 . TRBJ1-4 TRBD1 TRBV11-2 TGTGCCAGCAGCCAGGGGGCGGGGGGGGGTGAAAAACTGTTTTTT CASSQGAGGGEKLFF